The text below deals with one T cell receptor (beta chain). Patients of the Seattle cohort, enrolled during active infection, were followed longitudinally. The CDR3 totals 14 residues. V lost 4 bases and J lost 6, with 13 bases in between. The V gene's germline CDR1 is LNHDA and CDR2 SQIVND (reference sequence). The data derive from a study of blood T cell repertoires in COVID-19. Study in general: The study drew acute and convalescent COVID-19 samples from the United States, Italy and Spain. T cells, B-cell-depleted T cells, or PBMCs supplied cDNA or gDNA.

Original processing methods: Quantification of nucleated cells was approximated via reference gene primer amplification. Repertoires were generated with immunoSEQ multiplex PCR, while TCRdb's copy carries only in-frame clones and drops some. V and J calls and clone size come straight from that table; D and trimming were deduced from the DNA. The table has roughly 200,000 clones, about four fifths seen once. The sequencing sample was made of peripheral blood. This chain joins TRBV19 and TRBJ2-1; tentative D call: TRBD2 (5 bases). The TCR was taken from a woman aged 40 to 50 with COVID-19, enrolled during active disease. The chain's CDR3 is CASSSGYLANEQFF. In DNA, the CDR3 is TGTGCCAGTAGTAGCGGGTACCTGGCCAATGAGCAGTTCTTC.